This T cell receptor beta chain was retrieved from a study of vaccination and CD4 T cells after COVID-19. Overall study context: Samples were taken after vaccination, a median of approximately 72 days after dose two, with a range of 14 to 241. The stimulus for the cells was overlapping spike peptides derived from SARS-CoV-2, HCoV-NL63, HCoV-OC43 and HCoV-229E. The authors gave control cultures a CEFX pool, an HIV-1 Nef pool, or no peptide.

Treatment given: approximately nine-day PBMC culture with coronavirus spike peptide pools or control peptides (ViraFEST assay). Cultured CD4+ T cell DNA was sequenced using the Oncomine TCR Beta short-read assay. From the PCR reads, TCRdb called clonotypes with MiXCR, one entry per CDR3 protein. The repertoire consists of about 14,000 distinct CDR3 sequences, with around 50% occurring once and the leading ten covering about a sixth. This CDR3 has 13 residues. Germline V lookup: CDR1 MRHNA, CDR2 SNTAGT. The V end was cut by 6 bases, the J end by 6 bases, with 9 bases between. This clonotype was counted only a few times. Antigen specificity is unknown.

The TCR sequence derives from a human donor who had recovered from COVID-19. The gene calls are TRBV6-4 and TRBJ1-6; D possibly corresponds to TRBD1 (6 bases). Sequenced sample: CD4+ T cells from blood, cultured in vitro. The CDR3 DNA follows: TGTGCCAGCAGCGACAGGTCTAATTCACCCCTCCACTTT. Its translation is CASSDRSNSPLHF.